This TCR beta chain was observed in a study of blood T cell repertoires in COVID-19. For the study at large: COVID-19 samples, acute and convalescent, were from the United States, Italy and Spain. PBMCs, B-cell-depleted T cells, or T cells were the source of the cDNA or gDNA that made up the material.

As processed by the authors: Amplification of reference gene primers provided the estimated nucleated cell counts. Produced via immunoSEQ multiplex PCR; TCRdb's table is partial and in-frame only. That table furnishes V, J and clone size, whereas the DNA furnished D and trimming. The sample consists of 250,000 or so clones, 86% of them appearing once. This CDR3 region has 12 residues. V lost 6 bases, J lost 4 bases, and 3 bases stayed unmatched. Germline V gives CDR1 SGDLS, CDR2 YYNGEE. Sequenced input: peripheral blood. The sequence was collected from a woman aged 30 to 39 with active or convalescent COVID-19. The rearrangement uses TRBV9 and TRBJ1-2; 7 nucleotides agree with TRBD1. CDR3 in DNA: TGTGCCAGCAACGACAGGGCCTATGGCTACACCTTC. Its protein is CASNDRAYGYTF.